This T cell receptor (beta chain) was sequenced for a study of blood T cells in healthy people across ages. The draw of peripheral blood yielded about 9.4 milliliters from each donor. Study-level points and caveats: Significant beta diversity loss was already apparent by age around 36, declining roughly linearly.

The CDR3 sequence is 15 residues long. The V segment lost 0 bases and the J segment 9 bases; nucleotides outside the gene matches: 9. CDR1 and CDR2 from the germline V gene are DFQATT and SNEGSKA (reference sequence). In the case of this clonotype: Its antigen is still unknown.

The authors ran a second PCR of about 6 to 11 cycles using a sample-barcoded 5' primer and a J-beta primer mix. Every cDNA was tagged by a template-switch adaptor with 12 random nucleotides. One entry per CDR3 protein results from TCRdb running MiXCR on the 5' RACE reads. Among about 1,400,000 distinct CDR3 sequences listed, approximately 59% were seen once. The clonotype comes from a man between 18 and 35 years old in good health. The chain employs TRBV20-1 and TRBJ2-1; 9 nucleotides agree with TRBD2. The sample was blood. The CDR3 nucleotides are TGCAGTGCTAGAGAGGGAATAGCGGGAGACAGTGAGCAGTTCTTC. Encoded protein: CSAREGIAGDSEQFF.